This TCR beta chain was sequenced in a study of blood T cells in healthy people across ages. With 1 base clipped from V and 4 bases from J, the junction kept 13 bases outside the gene matches. The CDR3 extends over 18 amino acids. CDR1 is MDHEN, CDR2 SYDVKM, per germline. Next came a second PCR, run for about 7 to 12 cycles, which used a sample-barcoded 5' primer along with a J-beta primer mix. All samples gave at least 2.5 million CDR3-containing paired-end reads. TCRdb called the 5' RACE reads again in MiXCR, with one record for every CDR3 protein. The table includes around 520,000 distinct CDR3 sequences, about 29% detected once. These data also featured in a second study, about T cells of mothers and their children. As reported in that work: The sample comes from 8 or 9 healthy Caucasian donors: mothers and children. Persistent microchimeric T cell clones were sought, and none were detected.

The chain recombines TRBV28 with TRBJ2-5; 9 bases match TRBD2. The sequenced sample consisted of blood. The origin of this receptor is a boy younger than 10 in good health. In DNA, the CDR3 is TGTGCCAGCAGTTTATTCGGCTCGACTAGCGGTGCTAGAGAGACCCAGTACTTC. Translation: CASSLFGSTSGARETQYF.